This T cell receptor (beta chain) was sequenced in a study of identifying expanded T cells in peripheral blood. Broader study findings: Clone count variance between approximately two-week samples rose with total template count.

Of note for this clone: The antigen remains undetermined.

Collection occurred without any documented infections or immune events in donors. Clones were sequenced by immunoSEQ multiplex PCR, and TCRdb holds only the in-frame ones, with some missing. The sample has roughly 78,000 clones; 85% to 90% are singletons. The source material was blood. The source of this sequence is a person aged 18 to 75 in good health.

For the CDR3, the DNA is TGTGCCATCAGTGAGTCGGGGGCGGGAACGACCTACGAGCAGTACTTC. Its translation: CAISESGAGTTYEQYF. The chain is built from TRBV10-3 and TRBJ2-7; perhaps D is TRBD1 or TRBD2 (6 bases each). The length of the CDR3 is 16 residues. Germline V gives CDR1 ENHRY, CDR2 SYGVKD. Trimming took off 0 bases at V and 2 bases at J, with 14 bases between the two ends.